The T cell receptor (beta chain) described here comes from a study of long-term antiretroviral therapy in people with HIV. Study-wide background: Initial samples were collected about a decade before the 2015 immediate-ART recommendation. General study points: ART preceded a rise in diversity that nonetheless stayed lower than in transplant donor controls.

A single count supports this clone. Its specificity is not known. Samples were assayed with immunoSEQ v3.0 at survey level. Data came from immunoSEQ multiplex PCR; TCRdb stores just in-frame clones and leaves some out. The profile shows roughly 27,000 clones, 85% of them singletons. Donors each had at least one pre-ART PBMC sample and at least two post-ART ones. HIV-positive participants were all treated in the United States. The length of the CDR3 is 13 residues. Trimming shortened V by 3 bases and J by 2 bases, and 7 bases separated the two germline ends. Germline CDR1 GTSNPN, CDR2 SVGIG (reference sequence).

The clonotype comes from a man aged 35 to 55 with HIV. The input for sequencing was unsorted PBMCs, taken 2.3 years after starting antiretroviral therapy. The chain carries TRBV30 and TRBJ2-2; D remains ambiguous. The CDR3 spells CAWSSINTGELFF. The CDR3 DNA reads TGTGCCTGGAGCTCTATTAACACCGGGGAGCTGTTTTTT.